The source of this T cell receptor (beta chain) is a study of T cell repertoires in cytomegalovirus infection. TCRdb redid the calling of the reads with MiXCR, one entry per CDR3 protein. The table has roughly 7,900 distinct CDR3 sequences, roughly half seen once. Germline CDR1 DFQATT, CDR2 SNEGSKA (reference sequence). The CDR3 loop spans 12 amino acids. As regards this clonotype: The antigen remains unidentified. A much bigger clone sits one base away, suggesting this may be a read error.

The TCR comes from a human donor in good health (CMV status not recorded). Some clones in this sample may be carry-over from other donors' samples. The chain couples TRBV20-1 to TRBJ1-2, with D hard to call. The sample taken for sequencing was PBMCs, sequenced either directly or after in vitro stimulation (not recorded which). CDR3 sequence: CGASGQYYGYTF. The CDR3 nucleotides are TGCGGTGCTAGCGGGCAGTACTATGGCTACACCTTC.